This TCR beta chain derives from a study of long-term antiretroviral therapy in people with HIV. Germline V lookup: CDR1 MDHEN, CDR2 SYDVKM. The germline V and J ends were trimmed by 2 bases and 1 base, with 5 bases remaining between them. This CDR3 contains 13 residues. immunoSEQ v3.0 was run at survey level. Assay: immunoSEQ multiplex PCR; the TCRdb copy retains only in-frame clones and omits some. The data contain under 20,000 clones, about nine tenths of them singletons. V and J are TRBV28 and TRBJ1-2; D ambiguous. This clonotype was sampled from a man aged 40-49 years with HIV. The material was unsorted PBMCs, obtained 0.5 years after starting antiretroviral therapy. CDR3 residues: CASSLNLNYGYTF. The CDR3 nucleotides read TGTGCCAGCAGTTTAAACCTTAACTATGGCTACACCTTC.